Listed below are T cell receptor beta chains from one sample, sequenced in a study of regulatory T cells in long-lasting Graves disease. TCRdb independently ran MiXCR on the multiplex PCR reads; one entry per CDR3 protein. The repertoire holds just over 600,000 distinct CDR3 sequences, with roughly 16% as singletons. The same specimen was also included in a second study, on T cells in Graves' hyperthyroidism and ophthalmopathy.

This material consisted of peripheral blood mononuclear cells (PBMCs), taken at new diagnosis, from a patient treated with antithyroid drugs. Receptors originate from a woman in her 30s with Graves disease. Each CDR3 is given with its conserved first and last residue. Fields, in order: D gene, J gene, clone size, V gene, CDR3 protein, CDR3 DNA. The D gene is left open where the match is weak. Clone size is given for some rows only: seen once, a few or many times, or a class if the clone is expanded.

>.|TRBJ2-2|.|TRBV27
CATKHEYASNTGELFF
TGTGCCACCAAACACGAATACGCTTCGAACACCGGGGAGCTGTTTTTT
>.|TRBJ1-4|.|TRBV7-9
CASSLVVATNEKLFF
TGTGCCAGCAGCTTAGTGGTTGCAACTAATGAAAAACTGTTTTTT
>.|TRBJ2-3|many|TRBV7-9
CASSLQGGSSTDTQYF
TGTGCCAGCAGCTTACAGGGCGGTTCTAGCACAGATACGCAGTATTTT
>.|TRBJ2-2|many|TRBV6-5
CASSYWGSDTGELFF
TGTGCCAGCAGTTACTGGGGGAGTGACACCGGGGAGCTGTTTTTT
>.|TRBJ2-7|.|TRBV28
CATIQGLGERYF
TGTGCCACCATACAGGGCCTCGGAGAGCGGTACTTC
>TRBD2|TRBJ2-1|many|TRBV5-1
CASRDGVLGEGFF
TGCGCCAGCAGGGATGGAGTATTGGGGGAGGGGTTCTTC
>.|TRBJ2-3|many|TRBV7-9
CASSLQADTQYF
TGTGCCAGCAGCTTACAAGCAGATACGCAGTATTTT
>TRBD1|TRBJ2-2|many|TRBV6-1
CASRTGTGSGGELFF
TGTGCCAGCAGAACCGGGACAGGGTCGGGCGGGGAGCTGTTTTTT
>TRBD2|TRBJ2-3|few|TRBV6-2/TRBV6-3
CASSELGTSYVDTQYF
TGTGCCAGCAGTGAATTAGGGACTAGCTATGTGGATACGCAGTATTTT
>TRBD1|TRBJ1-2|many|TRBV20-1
CSAEDRLSYGYTF
TGCAGTGCTGAGGACAGGCTTAGCTATGGCTACACCTTC
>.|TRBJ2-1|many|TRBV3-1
CASRPTDRTYNEQFF
TGTGCCAGCAGACCCACCGACAGGACCTACAATGAGCAGTTCTTC
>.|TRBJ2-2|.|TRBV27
CASREEGRLVGELFF
TGTGCCAGCAGGGAGGAGGGTCGACTGGTCGGGGAGCTGTTTTTT
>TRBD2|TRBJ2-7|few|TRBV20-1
CGGFAGGYEQYF
TGCGGAGGATTCGCGGGAGGCTACGAGCAGTACTTC
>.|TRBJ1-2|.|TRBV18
CASSPARDGYTF
TGTGCCAGCTCACCGGCGAGGGATGGCTACACCTTC
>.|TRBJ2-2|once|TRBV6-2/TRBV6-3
CASNKVGAGELFF
TGTGCCAGCAACAAAGTGGGGGCCGGGGAGCTGTTTTTT
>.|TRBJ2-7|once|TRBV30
CAWSGSGSTYEQYF
TGTGCCTGGAGTGGATCTGGGAGTACCTACGAGCAGTACTTC
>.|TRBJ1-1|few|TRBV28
CASSPPGAGFTEAFF
TGTGCCAGCAGTCCCCCCGGGGCGGGGTTCACTGAAGCTTTCTTT
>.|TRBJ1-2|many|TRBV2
CASSGPWGGNYGYTF
TGTGCCAGCAGTGGCCCTTGGGGGGGAAACTATGGCTACACCTTC
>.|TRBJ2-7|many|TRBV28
CASRWGPYEQYF
TGTGCCAGCAGGTGGGGCCCCTACGAGCAGTACTTC
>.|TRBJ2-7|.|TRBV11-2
CASSLTRGGLGVQYF
TGTGCCAGCAGCTTAACCCGTGGGGGGTTAGGTGTGCAGTACTTC
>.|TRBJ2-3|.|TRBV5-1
CASSYHELDTQYF
TGCGCCAGCAGCTACCACGAATTAGATACGCAGTATTTT
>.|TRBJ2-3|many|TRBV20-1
CSASRPGADTQYF
TGCAGTGCTAGTCGTCCGGGCGCAGATACGCAGTATTTT
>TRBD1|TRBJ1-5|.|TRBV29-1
CSVLLPGTGNQPQHF
TGCAGCGTTCTTTTGCCCGGGACAGGGAATCAGCCCCAGCATTTT
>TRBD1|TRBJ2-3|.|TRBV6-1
CASSSRGRGQGDTQYF
TGTGCCAGCAGCTCTAGGGGCAGGGGGCAGGGGGATACGCAGTATTTT
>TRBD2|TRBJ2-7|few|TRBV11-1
CASSLEDGTIYEQYF
TGTGCCAGCAGCTTAGAGGACGGGACTATCTACGAGCAGTACTTC
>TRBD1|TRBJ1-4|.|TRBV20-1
CSARSSGGWNEKLFF
TGCAGTGCTAGATCGTCAGGGGGCTGGAATGAAAAACTGTTTTTT
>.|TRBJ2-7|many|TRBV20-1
CSASFPIYEQYF
TGCAGTGCTAGTTTCCCGATCTACGAGCAGTACTTC